The next 28 T cell receptor beta chains were all read from a single sample in a study of cytomegalovirus exposure and HLA in healthy donors. Primers for the PCR totalled 60 Vbeta and 13 Jbeta. Assay: immunoSEQ multiplex PCR; the TCRdb copy retains only in-frame clones and omits some. Its listing shows about 77,000 clones. The source material was PBMCs. The receptors stem from a man between 45 and 60 years old in good health and CMV-seropositive.

The gene calls are TRBV6-1 and TRBJ1-5; no definite D call. CDR1 and CDR2 (germline): MNHNS, SASEGT. The V end lost 2 bases, the J end lost 4 bases, and 12 bases lay between the germline ends. The CDR3 is made up of 15 amino acids. CDR3 nucleotide sequence: TGTGCCAGCAGTGAATCACCTCACAAAAATCAGCCCCAGCATTTT. Its protein product is CASSESPHKNQPQHF.

The rearrangement joins TRBV5-1 to TRBJ1-1, with a possible D match to TRBD1 (6 bases). The CDR3 totals 14 residues. Germline V gives CDR1 SGHRS, CDR2 YFSETQ. The germline V and J ends were trimmed by 9 bases and 2 bases, with 17 bases remaining between them. This chain's CDR3 is CATGSGTSNTEAFF. The DNA for the CDR3 is TGCGCCACCGGTTCCGGGACATCCAACACTGAAGCTTTCTTT. The full variable domain, in which reference TRBV5-1 and TRBJ1-1 provide the parts outside the CDR3, is KAGVTQTPRYLIKTRGQQVTLSCSPISGHRSVSWYQQTPGQGLQFLFEYFSETQRNKGNFPGRFSGRQFSNSRSEMNVSTLELGDSALYLCATGSGTSNTEAFFGQGTRLTVV.

The rearrangement joins TRBV19 to TRBJ1-1; possible D gene TRBD1, 5 bases. The CDR3 extends over 13 amino acids. Between the trimmed V and J ends, which lost 10 bases and 6 bases, there was a span of 18 bases. CDR1 and CDR2 (germline): LNHDA, SQIVND (reference sequence). CDR3 region: CATKLLRGSEAFF. The CDR3 bases are TGTGCCACCAAGCTCCTAAGGGGCTCTGAAGCTTTCTTT.

A note on this clone: A junction end diverges from the germline sequence, so it may reflect a read error. The J gene is TRBJ1-1, the V gene TRBV5-3; D remains ambiguous. TRBV5-3 belongs to the ORF category, with a function that is uncertain. The CDR3 runs to 13 residues. This CDR3 is CAKSRGGTTEAFF. CDR3 sequence (DNA): TGTGCCAAAAGCCGGGGAGGAACCACTGAAGCTTTCTTT.

The chain employs TRBV19 and TRBJ2-1, with TRBD2 as a possible D gene (6 bases). Germline CDR1 reads LNHDA; CDR2 reads SQIVND (reference sequence). The V end was cut by 7 bases, the J end by 10 bases, with 17 bases between. This CDR3 is built from 13 residues. The CDR3 DNA reads as TGTGCCAGTACCCCTGGAGTGGCGGGAGAGCAGTTCTTC. Amino acids: CASTPGVAGEQFF.

The chain uses TRBV7-2 and TRBJ2-7; D uncertain. CDR3 length: 11 amino acids. V lost 4 bases and J 3 bases, leaving 4 bases between the germline ends. The germline gives CDR1 SGHTA, CDR2 FQGNSA. CDR3 DNA sequence: TGTGCCAGCAGCTCTTACTACGAGCAGTACTTC. It is translated as CASSSYYEQYF.

This chain links TRBV18 with TRBJ1-6; no clear D gene. Germline V CDR1 and CDR2: KGHSH, LQKENI. The CDR3 has 14 residues. Trimming took off 3 bases at V and 9 bases at J, with 12 bases between the two ends. CDR3 amino acids: CASSPSGEASPLHF. The CDR3 bases are TGTGCCAGCTCACCGTCGGGAGAGGCTTCACCCCTCCACTTT.

The chain recombines TRBV5-6 with TRBJ2-7, with D possibly being TRBD1 (5 bases). Germline values: CDR1 SGHDT, CDR2 YYEEEE. The CDR3 runs to 14 residues. Deletions cut 0 bases from V and 3 bases from J, with 10 bases between. Here the CDR3 reads CASSLEGEIYEQYV. The CDR3 DNA is TGTGCCAGCAGCTTGGAAGGGGAAATCTACGAGCAGTACGTC.

This chain links TRBV4-1 with TRBJ2-3; TRBD2 matches at 7 bases. This CDR3 spans 15 amino acids. Germline V gives CDR1 MGHRA, CDR2 YSYEKL. Trimming removed 2 bases from V and 4 bases from J; junction bases left unmatched: 6. CDR3 sequence reads: CASSQLGLRSDTQYF. CDR3 DNA: TGCGCCAGCAGCCAATTGGGACTACGTTCAGATACGCAGTATTTT.

The V call is TRBV18, the J call TRBJ1-2, with 8 bases matching TRBD1. V lost 0 bases to trimming and J lost 7 bases; unmatched junction nucleotides: 4. The CDR3 sequence is 14 residues long. CDR1 and CDR2 (germline): KGHSH, LQKENI. CDR3 protein: CASSPPDRVIGYTF. CDR3 DNA sequence: TGTGCCAGCTCACCACCGGACAGGGTGATTGGCTACACCTTC.

The chain uses TRBV10-3 and TRBJ2-1; tentative D call: TRBD2 (6 bases). V was trimmed by 1 base and J by 5 bases, leaving 21 bases between them. CDR1 and CDR2 (germline): ENHRY, SYGVKD. The CDR3 covers 18 residues. The CDR3: CAISEYRLTGSTDNEQFF. The CDR3 nucleotides read TGTGCCATCAGTGAGTACAGGTTAACCGGGAGTACGGACAATGAGCAGTTCTTC.

The chain recombines TRBV6-5 with TRBJ1-1; a weak D match, TRBD1 (6 bases). The CDR3 spans 15 residues. Germline V gives CDR1 MNHEY, CDR2 SVGAGI. Deletions cut 0 bases from V and 5 bases from J, with 13 bases between. The CDR3 spells CASSYSYREGTEAFF. In nucleotides, the CDR3 is TGTGCCAGCAGTTACTCGTACAGGGAGGGGACTGAAGCTTTCTTT.

The V and J genes are TRBV5-1 and TRBJ2-7, with TRBD1 as a possible D gene (6 bases). Germline CDR1 reads SGHRS; CDR2 reads YFSETQ. V was shortened by 7 bases and J by 2 bases, with 13 bases between the two germline ends. This CDR3 contains 13 residues. Here the CDR3 reads CASSRDTPYEQYF. The CDR3 DNA reads TGCGCCAGCTCCCGGGACACGCCCTACGAGCAGTACTTC.

The chain carries TRBV6-1 and TRBJ2-1; 9 positions match TRBD2. With V trimmed by 2 bases and J by 9 bases, 8 bases remained unmatched. CDR3 size: 15 residues. CDR1 and CDR2 from the germline V gene are MNHNS and SASEGT. As DNA, the CDR3 is TGTGCCAGCAGTGAAAATGGCGGGGGGGCAAGTGAGCAGTTCTTC. Its translation: CASSENGGGASEQFF.

The chain is built from TRBV7-8 and TRBJ1-5; a possible D gene is TRBD1 (5 bases). V was trimmed by 1 base and J by 6 bases, leaving 7 bases between them. Germline assignment: CDR1 SGHVS and CDR2 FQNEAQ. The CDR3 length is 13 residues. The CDR3 bases are TGTGCCAGCAGCTTAGGGACAACTCAGCCCCAGCATTTT. Amino acid sequence: CASSLGTTQPQHF.

The V and J genes are TRBV5-1 and TRBJ1-1, with 7 bases fitting TRBD1. The germline gives CDR1 SGHRS, CDR2 YFSETQ. The CDR3 runs 18 residues. Trimming at V came to 1 base and at J to 5 bases, leaving 17 bases not matched to a gene. CDR3 loop: CASSLRSGTAGGGTEAFF. The CDR3 bases are TGCGCCAGCAGCTTGAGGAGCGGGACAGCTGGCGGGGGGACTGAAGCTTTCTTT.

The chain employs TRBV4-2 and TRBJ1-4; the D is unclear. CDR1 is LGHNA, CDR2 YNFKEQ, per germline. V lost 4 bases to trimming and J lost 5 bases, with 14 bases between them. CDR3 length: 15 amino acids. CDR3 DNA: TGTGCCAGCAGCCTTCGGACTCTGGTAAATGAAAAACTGTTTTTT. It encodes CASSLRTLVNEKLFF.

V is TRBV6-5 and J is TRBJ2-7, with TRBD1 matching 10 bases. The CDR3 has 15 amino acids. V was pared by 6 bases and J by 5 bases, with 10 bases of the junction left unmatched. Germline lookup yields CDR1 MNHEY and CDR2 SVGAGI. The DNA of the CDR3 is TGTGCCAGCAGCTTCCGGGACAGGGGTGCCAACGAGCAGTACTTC. Protein: CASSFRDRGANEQYF.

The CDR3 DNA is TGTGCCATCAGTGATTACGACAGGGGACCTAGCACAGATACGCAGTATTTT. This sequence encodes CAISDYDRGPSTDTQYF. This chain joins TRBV10-3 and TRBJ2-3; 8 positions match TRBD1. In germline, CDR1 is ENHRY, CDR2 SYGVKD. Germline trimming cut 3 bases from V and 0 bases from J; bases unmatched to any gene: 8. The CDR3 is made up of 17 amino acids.

The chain joins TRBV27 to TRBJ2-1; D gene ambiguous. CDR1 is MNHEY, CDR2 SMNVEV, per germline (reference sequence). V was shortened by 5 bases and J by 6 bases, with 17 bases between the two germline ends. This CDR3 region has 15 residues. This CDR3 is CASSVRVAQGNEQFF. The CDR3 DNA reads TGTGCCAGCAGTGTCCGGGTCGCCCAAGGCAATGAGCAGTTCTTC.

DNA of the CDR3: TGTGCCAGCAGTGAAGCGGGGGCAGGGGAGGGCTACACCTTC. It yields the protein CASSEAGAGEGYTF. The rearrangement joins TRBV2 to TRBJ1-2; perhaps TRBD1 as D (6 bases). Germline V gives CDR1 SNHLY, CDR2 FYNNEI. V was trimmed by 0 bases and J by 8 bases, leaving 13 bases between them. The CDR3 is 14 amino acids.

V is TRBV27 and J is TRBJ1-3; D gene ambiguous. Germline CDR1 is MNHEY and CDR2 is SMNVEV (reference sequence). V dropped 7 bases and J dropped 0 bases, with 16 bases sitting between them. The CDR3 covers 16 residues. The CDR3 nucleotides are TGTGCCAGCAAAGAAAATTGGGCAGGCTCTGGAAACACCATATATTTT. Protein sequence: CASKENWAGSGNTIYF.

This sequence joins TRBV18 and TRBJ1-1; D is unresolved. Per germline, CDR1 KGHSH and CDR2 LQKENI. V lost 0 bases and J 6 bases, leaving 11 bases between the germline ends. This CDR3 is built from 14 residues. The CDR3 is CASSPPNESPEAFF. The CDR3 coding sequence is TGTGCCAGCTCACCACCGAATGAGAGCCCTGAAGCTTTCTTT.

V gene TRBV7-3 combines with J gene TRBJ2-2; D gene uncertain. There are 12 residues in the CDR3. V gave up 5 bases and J gave up 4 bases, with 5 bases separating them. Germline CDR1 is SGHTA and CDR2 is FQGTGA. Written as DNA, the CDR3 is TGTGCCAGCAGCCCCTCCACCGGGGAGCTGTTTTTT. It encodes CASSPSTGELFF.

The chain couples TRBV4-1 to TRBJ1-1; tentative D call: TRBD1 (5 bases). Germline CDR1 and CDR2: MGHRA and YSYEKL. CDR3 length: 15 amino acids. Trimming shortened V by 1 base and J by 0 bases, and 9 bases separated the two germline ends. The CDR3 DNA follows: TGCGCCAGCAGCCAAGCTGACAGAATGAACACTGAAGCTTTCTTT. Amino acid sequence: CASSQADRMNTEAFF.

The V gene is TRBV10-3, the J gene TRBJ2-7, with a possible D match to TRBD2 (6 bases). This CDR3 comprises 13 residues. Germline V gene data show CDR1 as ENHRY and CDR2 as SYGVKD. V was clipped by 10 bases and J by 4 bases, with 17 bases between them. The DNA of the CDR3 is TGTGCCAGCGGAAAGGGACTTGCGTACGAGCAGTACTTC. Its protein is CASGKGLAYEQYF.

V usage is TRBV6-1 and J usage is TRBJ1-1, with TRBD1 as a possible D gene (5 bases). In germline, CDR1 is MNHNS, CDR2 SASEGT. CDR3 length equals 15 residues. The V end lost 3 bases, the J end lost 3 bases, and 14 bases lay between the germline ends. Written as DNA, the CDR3 is TGTGCCAGCAGTGATGAGGGGCGGGGTCACACTGAAGCTTTCTTT. Amino acids: CASSDEGRGHTEAFF.

The chain links TRBV28 to TRBJ2-1; D not certain. The CDR3 is 11 amino acids. Trimming pared 5 bases from V and 9 bases from J, leaving 8 bases between. Germline-derived CDR1 and CDR2 are MDHEN and SYDVKM. CDR3 sequence: CASSLSGEQFF. For the CDR3, the DNA is TGTGCCAGCAGTCTCTCGGGTGAGCAGTTCTTC.